The 12 T cell receptor beta chains given below trace back to one sample, sequenced in a study of response to subunit inactivated influenza vaccine (dated by TCRdb to 2016 to 2018). The receptor library was made with RT-PCR. These reads were obtained on an Illumina HiSeq 2500. Using fastp trimming at Q25 and MiXCR clonotype assembly, TCRdb reanalyzed the public sequencing data and kept in-frame beta chains. Each entry merges the rows of one CDR3 protein and shows their most common DNA and genes. Across this sample there are 500,000 to 550,000 distinct CDR3 sequences, with roughly 8.2% seen only once. Roughly 13% of the sample goes to the ten largest clones. Here the sequenced sample was PBMCs from blood, taken 23 to 25 months after vaccination. The receptors derive from a man between 50 and 69 years old who received an inactivated influenza vaccine. Donor details come from another sample of the same person, matched by shared clones.

This clonotype was seen many times. The V call is TRBV9, the J call TRBJ2-1, with 7 bases that match TRBD1. In germline, CDR1 is SGDLS, CDR2 YYNGEE. The CDR3 is made up of 14 amino acids. V lost 0 bases and J lost 9; bases outside the gene matches: 6. CDR3 region: CASSVAPTGVEQFF. CDR3 coding DNA: TGTGCCAGCAGCGTAGCCCCCACAGGGGTTGAGCAGTTCTTC.

The chain uses TRBV21-1 and TRBJ1-1; the table's D call of TRBD1 was not tested on the DNA. TRBV21-1 is assigned pseudogene status. The length of the CDR3 is 14 residues. DNA of the CDR3: TGTGCCAGCAGCAAATATGGGGGGCGAACTGAAGCTTTCTTT. Translation: CASSKYGGRTEAFF.

This clonotype was observed many times. This chain connects TRBV18 to TRBJ1-2; a weak D match, TRBD1 (5 bases). V was clipped by 2 bases and J by 8 bases, with 18 bases between them. The CDR3 loop spans 15 amino acids. The germline CDR1 and CDR2 sequences are KGHSH and LQKENI. Here the CDR3 reads CASSPGTDQLSGYTF. Written as DNA, the CDR3 is TGTGCCAGCTCACCAGGGACGGACCAACTATCGGGCTACACCTTC.

This clonotype was observed many times. The V and J genes are TRBV10-3 and TRBJ1-1; 9 nucleotides agree with TRBD1. Trimming removed 5 bases from V and 3 bases from J; junction bases left unmatched: 7. The CDR3 has 15 residues. Germline V lookup: CDR1 ENHRY, CDR2 SYGVKD. The CDR3 reads CAISPRQGDYTEAFF. The CDR3 DNA is TGTGCCATCAGTCCACGACAGGGGGATTACACTGAAGCTTTCTTT.

The table lists this clonotype with a few counts. This chain joins TRBV10-2 and TRBJ2-7; D is uncertain. Germline V gives CDR1 WSHSY, CDR2 SAAADI. The CDR3 consists of 14 residues. V dropped 6 bases and J dropped 2 bases, with 14 bases sitting between them. The CDR3 spells CASRDPGRTYEQYF. CDR3 nucleotide sequence: TGCGCCAGCAGGGACCCTGGACGAACCTACGAGCAGTACTTC.

V usage is TRBV7-2 and J usage is TRBJ2-7; 7 bases map to TRBD2. Germline CDR1 reads SGHTA; CDR2 reads FQGNSA. The CDR3 runs to 16 residues. V lost 5 bases to trimming and J lost 0 bases; unmatched junction nucleotides: 10. The CDR3 DNA sequence: TGTGCCAGCAGCCTTTTACCCCTAGCGGTCTCCTACGAGCAGTACTTC. As protein: CASSLLPLAVSYEQYF.

This chain connects TRBV12-3 or TRBV12-4 to TRBJ2-2; D is unclear. Trimming took 3 bases from V and 5 from J, leaving 7 bases between them. The CDR3 loop spans 13 amino acids. The CDR3 region is CASSFLTTGELFF. The CDR3 DNA follows: TGTGCCAGCAGTTTTTTGACGACCGGGGAGCTGTTTTTT.

A remark on this clonotype: One junction end disagrees with the germline gene, perhaps due to a read error. The chain combines TRBV6-1 with TRBJ2-1, with D possibly called TRBD1 or TRBD2 (6 bases each). CDR1 and CDR2 from the germline V gene are MNHNS and SASEGT. The CDR3 has 17 amino acids. The CDR3 spells CAISEARGAKTYNEQFF. CDR3 sequence (DNA): TGTGCCATCAGTGAAGCTAGGGGGGCGAAGACCTACAATGAGCAGTTCTTC.

At least ten counts were recorded for this clonotype. The V gene is TRBV10-3, the J gene TRBJ2-2, with 7 bases identical to TRBD2. Germline V gives CDR1 ENHRY, CDR2 SYGVKD. This CDR3 has 14 amino acids. V lost 3 bases, J lost 4 bases, and 2 bases stayed unmatched. Written as DNA, the CDR3 is TGTGCCATCAGTGATTCGGGGGGCACCGGGGAGCTGTTTTTT. It codes for CAISDSGGTGELFF.

A few counts support this clonotype. The J gene is TRBJ2-7, the V gene TRBV10-3, with 9 positions matching TRBD1. This CDR3 is 18 amino acids long. Germline V lookup: CDR1 ENHRY, CDR2 SYGVKD. V was pared by 1 base and J by 7 bases, with 17 bases of the junction left unmatched. CDR3 DNA sequence: TGTGCCATCAGTGAGTACCTGATGCCGGGACAGGGCCCCCTTGAGCAGTACTTC. Translating gives CAISEYLMPGQGPLEQYF.

This chain uses TRBV20-1 with TRBJ1-5, with D unclear. The CDR3 length is 14 residues. With 3 bases removed from V and 0 bases from J, the gap between germline ends came to 9 bases. Germline CDR1 reads DFQATT; CDR2 reads SNEGSKA (reference sequence). Here the CDR3 DNA reads TGCAGTGCTAGCCCGGGAGTTAGCAATCAGCCCCAGCATTTT. Protein sequence: CSASPGVSNQPQHF.

The chain couples TRBV20-1 to TRBJ2-5; 8 bases line up with TRBD1. This CDR3 has 16 residues. V shed 1 base and J 4 bases; nucleotides not matched to a gene: 11. CDR1 is DFQATT and CDR2 is SNEGSKA in the germline V gene (reference sequence). The CDR3 spells CSARGDGRGPRETQYF. CDR3 bases: TGCAGTGCTAGAGGGGATGGCAGGGGGCCAAGAGAGACCCAGTACTTC.